These T cell receptor beta chains were read from a single sample in a study of T cells in Graves' hyperthyroidism and ophthalmopathy. Each CDR3 protein is one row after TCRdb ran MiXCR on the multiplex PCR reads. This table has about 420,000 distinct CDR3 sequences, roughly 15% appearing once. The sequencing sample was made of blood. These receptors all come from a woman aged 18-29 years with Graves' hyperthyroidism. The CDR3 runs from the conserved cysteine through the conserved F or W. The D gene is left open where the match is weak. The size entry is marked missing in some rows and otherwise reads once, few, many or a size class.

j_call clone_size d_call v_call cdr3_aa cdr3_nt
TRBJ2-3 many NA TRBV20-1 CSAIGPPRNTQYF TGCAGTGCCATTGGGCCTCCCCGAAATACGCAGTATTTT
TRBJ2-7 many TRBD1 TRBV28 CASSPDRGLPYEQYF TGTGCCAGCAGTCCCGACAGGGGGCTCCCATACGAGCAGTACTTC
TRBJ1-5 many TRBD1 TRBV20-1 CSAAADRGPRPQHF TGCAGTGCTGCGGCGGACAGGGGCCCTCGACCCCAGCATTTT
TRBJ1-2 NA TRBD1 TRBV4-1 CASSQGPGTGDYGYTF TGCGCCAGCAGCCAAGGTCCCGGGACAGGGGACTATGGCTACACCTTC
TRBJ1-2 few TRBD1 TRBV15 CATSRKTQGMAYGYTF TGTGCCACCAGCAGAAAAACACAGGGGATGGCCTATGGCTACACCTTC
TRBJ2-1 NA TRBD2 TRBV18 CASSPNSGLPASSNNEQFF TGTGCCAGCTCACCAAACTCGGGACTACCCGCGTCTTCGAACAATGAGCAGTTCTTC
TRBJ2-7 few TRBD1 TRBV19 CASSISTGGYEQYF TGTGCCAGTAGTATAAGTACAGGGGGCTACGAGCAGTACTTC
TRBJ2-1 many TRBD2 TRBV6-1 CASSLTGGRLAGVLGNEQFF TGTGCCAGCAGTCTCACTGGGGGGAGACTAGCGGGAGTGTTGGGGAATGAGCAGTTCTTC
TRBJ1-1 many TRBD1 TRBV12-3/TRBV12-4 CASTKQGEPRTEAFF TGTGCCAGCACCAAACAGGGGGAGCCAAGAACTGAAGCTTTCTTT
TRBJ2-3 many TRBD2 TRBV20-1 CSARDLGRLAGVSDTQYF TGCAGTGCTAGAGATTTAGGAAGACTAGCGGGAGTATCAGATACGCAGTATTTT
TRBJ1-5 many NA TRBV30 CAWGQPSGPQHF TGTGCCTGGGGACAGCCGTCCGGGCCCCAGCATTTT
TRBJ1-5 few NA TRBV7-2 CASSLGGTGNQPQHF TGTGCCAGCAGCTTAGGGGGAACAGGGAATCAGCCCCAGCATTTT
TRBJ2-1 many NA TRBV7-2 CASSQGYVDNEQFF TGTGCCAGCAGTCAGGGTTATGTAGACAATGAGCAGTTCTTC
TRBJ2-1 NA TRBD1 TRBV28 CASSPRDRHNEQFF TGTGCCAGCAGTCCCCGGGACAGGCACAATGAGCAGTTCTTC
TRBJ2-7 many TRBD2 TRBV5-1 CASSPGLANWEQYF TGCGCCAGCAGCCCTGGACTAGCAAATTGGGAGCAGTACTTC
TRBJ1-1 many TRBD1 TRBV9 CASSVEGTGVTTEAFF TGTGCCAGCAGCGTAGAAGGGACAGGGGTGACCACTGAAGCTTTCTTT
TRBJ1-5 NA NA TRBV20-1 CSARVRAGGNQPQHF TGCAGTGCTAGAGTTCGGGCAGGAGGCAATCAGCCCCAGCATTTT
TRBJ2-1 many TRBD1 TRBV7-3 CASSPGTGRHEQFF TGTGCCAGCAGCCCAGGGACAGGGCGACATGAGCAGTTCTTC
TRBJ2-7 many TRBD2 TRBV29-1 CSVELAGAYEQYF TGCAGCGTTGAGCTAGCGGGAGCCTACGAGCAGTACTTC
TRBJ2-7 many NA TRBV7-8 CASSIGTEQYF TGTGCCAGCAGCATTGGTACCGAGCAGTACTTC
TRBJ2-6 many NA TRBV6-1 CASSRRGPSGANVLTF TGTGCCAGCAGTCGTCGTGGTCCCTCTGGGGCCAACGTCCTGACTTTC
TRBJ2-3 NA TRBD1 TRBV30 CAFRDRGGPSTDTQYF TGTGCCTTCCGGGACAGGGGGGGACCTAGCACAGATACGCAGTATTTT
TRBJ2-7 many TRBD1 TRBV4-1 CASSLPGQGPREQYF TGCGCCAGCAGCCTCCCGGGACAGGGCCCTCGGGAGCAGTACTTC
TRBJ2-1 once TRBD2 TRBV9 CASSVTRAGGDSNEQFF TGTGCCAGCAGCGTAACCCGGGCGGGAGGGGATAGCAATGAGCAGTTCTTC
TRBJ2-1 many TRBD2 TRBV7-9 CASSSPPPGTSGRSSYNEQFF TGTGCCAGCAGCTCCCCCCCGCCCGGGACTAGCGGAAGAAGCTCCTACAATGAGCAGTTCTTC
TRBJ2-7 many TRBD1 TRBV5-8 CASSVDRGGEQYF TGTGCCAGCAGCGTGGACAGGGGGGGCGAGCAGTACTTC
TRBJ2-7 many NA TRBV20-1 CSARPRTANYEQYF TGCAGTGCTAGACCTCGGACAGCAAACTACGAGCAGTACTTC
TRBJ1-1 many NA TRBV12-3/TRBV12-4 CASSLRKPFF TGTGCCAGCAGCCTGAGGAAACCTTTCTTT
TRBJ2-3 many TRBD1 TRBV28 CASSFPGQVPMRGAASTDTQYF TGTGCCAGCAGTTTTCCGGGACAGGTCCCCATGAGGGGAGCGGCAAGCACAGATACGCAGTATTTT
TRBJ2-7 many TRBD1 TRBV28 CASSLPQQGVVRYEQYF TGTGCCAGCAGTTTACCACAACAGGGGGTAGTCAGGTACGAGCAGTACTTC
TRBJ1-4 few NA TRBV3-1 CASSQAHLTGSNEKLFF TGTGCCAGCAGCCAAGCCCACCTCACGGGAAGTAATGAAAAACTGTTTTTT
TRBJ2-7 many TRBD2 TRBV13 CASSPGGSINEQYF TGTGCCAGCAGCCCCGGCGGGAGCATCAACGAGCAGTACTTC
TRBJ2-5 NA TRBD1 TRBV12-3/TRBV12-4 CASSFRLSGTAIQETQYF TGTGCCAGCAGTTTTCGACTATCGGGGACAGCAATACAAGAGACCCAGTACTTC
TRBJ2-7 many TRBD2 TRBV20-1 CSARIRGRGTPGEQYF TGCAGTGCTAGAATCCGTGGGCGGGGGACGCCTGGCGAGCAGTACTTC
TRBJ2-3 many TRBD2 TRBV12-3/TRBV12-4 CASSLRTSGSPPDTQYF TGTGCCAGCAGTCTCCGGACTAGCGGGAGTCCCCCAGATACGCAGTATTTT
TRBJ2-7 few TRBD1 TRBV6-1 CASRDREFYEQYF TGTGCCAGCAGGGACAGGGAATTTTACGAGCAGTACTTC
TRBJ2-3 many NA TRBV7-3 CASSSPPGTQYF TGTGCCAGCAGCTCCCCGCCGGGTACGCAGTATTTT
TRBJ2-3 many NA TRBV6-1 CASSSLGVSTDTQYF TGTGCCAGCAGTTCCTTAGGTGTGAGCACAGATACGCAGTATTTT
TRBJ2-1 few NA TRBV30 CASTSGLSSYNEQFF TGTGCCTCGACCTCCGGGCTTAGCTCCTACAATGAGCAGTTCTTC
TRBJ2-7 many NA TRBV18 CASSLQDSYEQYF TGTGCCAGCTCACTTCAGGACTCCTACGAGCAGTACTTC
TRBJ1-1 NA NA TRBV4-3 CASSQGLANTEAFF TGCGCCAGCAGCCAAGGGCTGGCGAACACTGAAGCTTTCTTT
TRBJ2-1 many NA TRBV29-1 CSVVGTSSYNEQFF TGCAGCGTTGTTGGGACGAGCTCCTACAATGAGCAGTTCTTC
TRBJ2-1 many TRBD2 TRBV16 CASNGFREADEQFF TGTGCCAGCAACGGCTTCCGGGAGGCTGATGAGCAGTTCTTC
TRBJ2-7 many TRBD1 TRBV7-2 CASSPGQAPYEQYF TGTGCCAGCAGCCCCGGACAGGCGCCTTACGAGCAGTACTTC
TRBJ2-1 many NA TRBV9 CASSASGAYNEQFF TGTGCCAGCAGCGCAAGCGGAGCATACAATGAGCAGTTCTTC
TRBJ1-1 many NA TRBV5-1 CASSLTQNTEAFF TGCGCCAGCAGCTTGACTCAGAACACTGAAGCTTTCTTT
TRBJ1-5 few TRBD1 TRBV6-1 CASSSQGANQPQHF TGTGCCAGCAGTTCACAGGGGGCCAATCAGCCCCAGCATTTT
TRBJ2-3 NA NA TRBV5-1 CASSGRGRSTDTQYF TGCGCCAGCAGCGGGAGGGGGCGAAGCACAGATACGCAGTATTTT
TRBJ1-1 many NA TRBV30 CAWSGEIDTEAFF TGTGCCTGGAGTGGTGAGATCGACACTGAAGCTTTCTTT
TRBJ2-5 few TRBD2 TRBV5-1 CASKRLAGVPGETQYF TGCGCCAGCAAGCGTCTAGCGGGAGTCCCCGGAGAGACCCAGTACTTC
TRBJ2-7 NA NA TRBV7-3 CASSSLAGAGYEQYF TGTGCCAGCAGCTCCTTGGCGGGGGCCGGGTACGAGCAGTACTTC
TRBJ2-7 many NA TRBV12-3/TRBV12-4 CASSPSLVSYEQYF TGTGCCAGCAGTCCTAGTCTTGTCTCCTACGAGCAGTACTTC
TRBJ1-5 few TRBD1 TRBV6-4 CASSARIPGQISNQPQHF TGTGCCAGCAGTGCAAGAATCCCGGGACAGATTAGCAATCAGCCCCAGCATTTT
TRBJ2-1 NA NA TRBV5-6 CASSPTRGYNEQFF TGTGCCAGCAGCCCGACAAGGGGGTACAATGAGCAGTTCTTC
TRBJ1-1 many NA TRBV28 CASSFSPRNTEAFF TGTGCCAGCAGTTTCAGCCCTCGGAACACTGAAGCTTTCTTT
TRBJ1-5 many NA TRBV20-1 CSARPGRGNQPQHF TGCAGTGCTAGGCCGGGCCGGGGGAATCAGCCCCAGCATTTT